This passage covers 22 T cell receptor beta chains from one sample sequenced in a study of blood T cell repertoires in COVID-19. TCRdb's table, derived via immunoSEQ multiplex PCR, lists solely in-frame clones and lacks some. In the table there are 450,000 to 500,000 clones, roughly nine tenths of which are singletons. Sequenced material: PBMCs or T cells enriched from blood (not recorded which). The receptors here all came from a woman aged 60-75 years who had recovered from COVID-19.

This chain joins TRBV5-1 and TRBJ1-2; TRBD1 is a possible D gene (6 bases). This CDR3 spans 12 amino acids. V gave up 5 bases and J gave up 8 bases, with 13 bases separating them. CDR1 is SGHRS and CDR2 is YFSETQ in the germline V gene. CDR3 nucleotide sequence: TGCGCCAGCAGTGGGACATTCGACGGCTACACCTTC. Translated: CASSGTFDGYTF.

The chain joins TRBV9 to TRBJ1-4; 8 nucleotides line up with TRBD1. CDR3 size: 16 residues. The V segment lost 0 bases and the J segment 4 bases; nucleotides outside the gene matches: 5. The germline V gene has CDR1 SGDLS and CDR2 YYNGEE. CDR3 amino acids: CASSVGPDRVNEKLFF. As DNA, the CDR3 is TGTGCCAGCAGCGTAGGGCCGGACAGGGTTAATGAAAAACTGTTTTTT. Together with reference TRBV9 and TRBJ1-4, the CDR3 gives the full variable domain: DSGVTQTPKHLITATGQRVTLRCSPRSGDLSVYWYQQSLDQGLQFLIQYYNGEERAKGNILERFSAQQFPDLHSELNLSSLELGDSALYFCASSVGPDRVNEKLFFGSGTQLSVL.

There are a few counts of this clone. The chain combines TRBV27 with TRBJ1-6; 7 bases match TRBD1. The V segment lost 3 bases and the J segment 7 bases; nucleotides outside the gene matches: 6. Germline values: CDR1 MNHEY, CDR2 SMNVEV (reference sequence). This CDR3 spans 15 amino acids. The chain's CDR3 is CASSFGTVKNSPLHF. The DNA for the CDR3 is TGTGCCAGCAGTTTCGGGACAGTTAAGAATTCACCCCTCCACTTT.

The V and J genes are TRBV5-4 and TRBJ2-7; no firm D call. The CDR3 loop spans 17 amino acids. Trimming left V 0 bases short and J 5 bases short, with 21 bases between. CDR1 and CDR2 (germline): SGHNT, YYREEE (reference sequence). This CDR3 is CASSLGPLPPELHEQYV. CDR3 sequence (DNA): TGTGCCAGCAGCTTGGGACCTTTGCCACCGGAGTTACACGAGCAGTACGTC.

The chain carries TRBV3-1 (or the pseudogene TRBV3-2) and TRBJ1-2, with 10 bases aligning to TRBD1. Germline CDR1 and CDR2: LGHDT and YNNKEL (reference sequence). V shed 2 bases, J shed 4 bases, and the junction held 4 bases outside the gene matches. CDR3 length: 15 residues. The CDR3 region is CASSQLRDRGYGYTF. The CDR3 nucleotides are TGTGCCAGCAGCCAACTGCGGGACAGGGGCTATGGCTACACCTTC.

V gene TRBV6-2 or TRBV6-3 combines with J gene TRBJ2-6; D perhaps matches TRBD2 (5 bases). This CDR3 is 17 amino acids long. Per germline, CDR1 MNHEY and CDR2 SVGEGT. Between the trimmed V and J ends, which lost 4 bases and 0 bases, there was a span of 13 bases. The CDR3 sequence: CASSLTRRSSGANVLTF. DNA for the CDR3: TGTGCCAGCAGTTTGACCAGGAGGAGCTCTGGGGCCAACGTCCTGACTTTC.

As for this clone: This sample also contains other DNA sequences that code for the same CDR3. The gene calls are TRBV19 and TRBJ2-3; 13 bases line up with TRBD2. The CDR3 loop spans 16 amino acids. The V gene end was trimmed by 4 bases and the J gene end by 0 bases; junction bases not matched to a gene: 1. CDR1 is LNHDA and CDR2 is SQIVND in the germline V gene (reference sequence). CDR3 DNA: TGTGCCAGTAGTAGACTAGCGGGGGGAAGCACAGATACGCAGTATTTT. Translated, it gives CASSRLAGGSTDTQYF.

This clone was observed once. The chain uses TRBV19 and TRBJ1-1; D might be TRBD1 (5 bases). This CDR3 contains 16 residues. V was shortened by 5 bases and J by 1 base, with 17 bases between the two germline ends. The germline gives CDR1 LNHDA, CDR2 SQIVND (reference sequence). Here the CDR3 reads CASSYGGGTWNTEAFF. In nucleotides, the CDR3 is TGTGCCAGTAGTTATGGGGGGGGGACCTGGAACACTGAAGCTTTCTTT.

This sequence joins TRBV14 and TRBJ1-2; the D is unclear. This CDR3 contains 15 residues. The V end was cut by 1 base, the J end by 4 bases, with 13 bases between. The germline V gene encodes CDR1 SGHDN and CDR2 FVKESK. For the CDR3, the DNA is TGTGCCAGCAGCCAAGGGGGAGGGAGAGGCTATGGCTACACCTTC. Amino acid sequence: CASSQGGGRGYGYTF.

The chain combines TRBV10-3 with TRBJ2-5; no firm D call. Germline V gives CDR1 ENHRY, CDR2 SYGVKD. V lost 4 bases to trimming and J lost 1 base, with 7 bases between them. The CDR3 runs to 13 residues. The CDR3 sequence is CAISGVLQETQYF. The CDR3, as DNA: TGTGCCATCAGTGGTGTACTCCAAGAGACCCAGTACTTC.

This CDR3 reads CASSLVIGQGETQYF. The DNA for the CDR3 is TGTGCCAGCAGCTTGGTAATTGGGCAGGGAGAGACCCAGTACTTC. The rearrangement joins TRBV5-4 to TRBJ2-5, with D possibly TRBD1 on 5 matching bases. Germline CDR1 and CDR2: SGHNT and YYREEE (reference sequence). V was shortened by 0 bases and J by 4 bases, with 13 bases between the two germline ends. CDR3 length: 15 residues. The full variable domain, with the rest looked up from reference TRBV5-4 and TRBJ2-5, is ETGVTQSPTHLIKTRGQQVTLRCSSQSGHNTVSWYQQALGQGPQFIFQYYREEENGRGNFPPRFSGLQFPNYSSELNVNALELDDSALYLCASSLVIGQGETQYFGPGTRLLVL.

The CDR3 spells CASSFRDRSDEQYF. The CDR3 nucleotides are TGTGCCAGCAGCTTCCGGGACAGGTCGGACGAGCAGTACTTC. The chain has TRBV5-8 and TRBJ2-7; TRBD1 matches 8 bases. Germline V gene sequence: CDR1 SGHTS, CDR2 YDEGEE. The CDR3 extends over 14 amino acids. V shed 2 bases and J 5 bases; nucleotides not matched to a gene: 6.

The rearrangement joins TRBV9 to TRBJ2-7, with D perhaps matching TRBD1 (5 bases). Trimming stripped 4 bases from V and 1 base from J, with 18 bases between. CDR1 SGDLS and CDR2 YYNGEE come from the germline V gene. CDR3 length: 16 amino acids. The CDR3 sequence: CASSPRPVGLSYEQYF. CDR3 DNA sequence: TGTGCCAGCAGCCCGCGGCCAGTGGGGCTGTCCTACGAGCAGTACTTC.

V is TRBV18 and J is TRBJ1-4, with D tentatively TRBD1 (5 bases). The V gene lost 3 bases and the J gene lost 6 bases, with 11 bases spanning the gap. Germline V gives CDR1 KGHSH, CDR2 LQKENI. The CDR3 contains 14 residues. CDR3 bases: TGTGCCAGCTCACCCACAAGGGGTCATGAAAAACTGTTTTTT. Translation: CASSPTRGHEKLFF.

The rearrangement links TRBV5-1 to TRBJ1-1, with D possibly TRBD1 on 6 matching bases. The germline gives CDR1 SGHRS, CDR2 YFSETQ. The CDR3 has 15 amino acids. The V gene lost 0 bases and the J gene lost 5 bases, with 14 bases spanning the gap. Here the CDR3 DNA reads TGCGCCAGCAGCTTGGAAGGCAGCAGGGGAACTGAAGCTTTCTTT. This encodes CASSLEGSRGTEAFF. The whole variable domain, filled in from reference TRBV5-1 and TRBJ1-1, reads KAGVTQTPRYLIKTRGQQVTLSCSPISGHRSVSWYQQTPGQGLQFLFEYFSETQRNKGNFPGRFSGRQFSNSRSEMNVSTLELGDSALYLCASSLEGSRGTEAFFGQGTRLTVV.

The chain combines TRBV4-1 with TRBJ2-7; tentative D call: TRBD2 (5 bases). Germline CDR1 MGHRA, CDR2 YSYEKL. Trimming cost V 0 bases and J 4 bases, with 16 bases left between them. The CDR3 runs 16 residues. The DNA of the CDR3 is TGCGCCAGCAGCCAAGATGTGTCTAGCAGATCTTACGAGCAGTACTTC. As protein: CASSQDVSSRSYEQYF.

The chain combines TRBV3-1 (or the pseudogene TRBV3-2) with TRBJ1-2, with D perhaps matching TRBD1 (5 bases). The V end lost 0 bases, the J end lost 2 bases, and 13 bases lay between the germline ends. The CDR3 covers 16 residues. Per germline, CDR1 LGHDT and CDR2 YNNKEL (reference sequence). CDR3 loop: CASSQEGVSSNYGYTF. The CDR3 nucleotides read TGTGCCAGCAGCCAAGAAGGGGTCTCCTCCAACTATGGCTACACCTTC.

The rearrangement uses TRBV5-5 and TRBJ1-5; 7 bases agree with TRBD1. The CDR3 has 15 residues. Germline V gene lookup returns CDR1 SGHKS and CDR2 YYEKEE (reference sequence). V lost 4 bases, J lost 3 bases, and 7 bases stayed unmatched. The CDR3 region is CASSGAGTVNQPQHF. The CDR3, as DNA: TGTGCCAGCAGCGGCGCCGGGACAGTCAATCAGCCCCAGCATTTT.

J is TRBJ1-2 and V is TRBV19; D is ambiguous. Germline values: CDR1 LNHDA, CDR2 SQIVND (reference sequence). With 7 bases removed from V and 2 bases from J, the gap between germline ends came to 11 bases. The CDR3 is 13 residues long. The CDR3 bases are TGTGCCAGTAAAGACTGGAGGAACTATGGCTACACCTTC. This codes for CASKDWRNYGYTF.

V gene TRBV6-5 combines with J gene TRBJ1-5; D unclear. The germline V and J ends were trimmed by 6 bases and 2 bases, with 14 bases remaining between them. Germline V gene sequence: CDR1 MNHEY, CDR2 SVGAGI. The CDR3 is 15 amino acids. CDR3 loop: CASSPAGSRNQPQHF. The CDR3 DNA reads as TGTGCCAGCAGCCCCGCGGGGTCTCGCAATCAGCCCCAGCATTTT.

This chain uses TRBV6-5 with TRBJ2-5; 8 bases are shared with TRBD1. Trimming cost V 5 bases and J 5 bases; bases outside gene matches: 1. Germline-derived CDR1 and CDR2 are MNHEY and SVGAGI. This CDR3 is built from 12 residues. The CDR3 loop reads CASSQGAETQYF. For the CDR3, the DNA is TGTGCCAGCAGTCAGGGGGCGGAGACCCAGTACTTC.

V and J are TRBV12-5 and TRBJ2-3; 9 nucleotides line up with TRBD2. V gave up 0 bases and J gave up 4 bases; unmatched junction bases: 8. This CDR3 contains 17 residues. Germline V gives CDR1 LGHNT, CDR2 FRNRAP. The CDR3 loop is CASGLVLLAGYPDTQYF. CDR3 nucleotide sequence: TGTGCTAGTGGTTTGGTACTCCTAGCGGGGTATCCAGATACGCAGTATTTT.